The T cell receptor beta chain under discussion was sequenced for a study of blood T cell repertoires in COVID-19. Study context: The origin of the acute and convalescent COVID-19 samples was the United States, Italy and Spain. The cDNA or gDNA used as material had been derived from T cells, B-cell-depleted T cells, or PBMCs.

During active infection, Seattle patients enrolled and were then monitored through disease. Germline V lookup: CDR1 MNHEY, CDR2 SVGEGT. This CDR3 comprises 16 residues. Unmatched junction bases numbered 6, after V lost 4 bases and J lost 1 base. As originally analysed: Using reference gene primer amplification, nucleated cell counts were estimated. Method: immunoSEQ multiplex PCR; TCRdb's copy keeps in-frame clones and lacks some. That table gives V, J and clone size, and the DNA gave D and trimming. The sample has 250,000 to 350,000 clones, roughly 83% seen once; the top ten hold about 1.5%. V usage is TRBV6-2 or TRBV6-3 and J usage is TRBJ2-2, with TRBD1 identical over 7 bases. Sequences were obtained from peripheral blood. The origin of this receptor is a human donor with COVID-19, enrolled during active disease. The donor label of this sample is uncertain. CDR3 bases: TGTGCCAGCAGTTGGACAGGTCCTCAGAACACCGGGGAGCTGTTTTTT. Translated, it gives CASSWTGPQNTGELFF.